These T cell receptor beta chains were read from a single sample in a study of spatial heterogeneity in lung cancer. Using its own MiXCR run on the 5' RACE reads, TCRdb lists one record per CDR3 protein. The sample carries 50,000 or so distinct CDR3 sequences, roughly 10% recorded once. The specimen comprised PBMCs, sampled at surgery. These receptors were collected from a female donor with early-stage non-small cell lung cancer. CDR3s include the opening cysteine and the closing phenylalanine or tryptophan. A D gene is named only where the DNA matches it firmly. Size values are once, few and many counts, or a class for expanded clones, and some rows have none.

TRBV28	TRBJ2-2	few	-	TGTGCCAGCAGTTTGCCCTATTGGGCCGGGGAGCTGTTTTTT	CASSLPYWAGELFF
TRBV20-1	TRBJ1-6	few	TRBD1	TGCAGTGCTAGAGACTGGACAGGAACCTATAATTCACCCCTCCACTTT	CSARDWTGTYNSPLHF
TRBV12-5	TRBJ2-7	-	TRBD1	TGTGCTAGTGGTATTTACGGGACAGGCAGACCCTACGAGCAGTACTTC	CASGIYGTGRPYEQYF
TRBV12-3/TRBV12-4	TRBJ2-1	few	-	TGTGCCAGCAGTTGGATTTACAATGAGCAGTTCTTC	CASSWIYNEQFF
TRBV10-2	TRBJ1-6	many	-	TGCGCCAGCAGGCGTGGAGATAATTCACCCCTCCACTTT	CASRRGDNSPLHF
TRBV6-2/TRBV6-3	TRBJ2-1	-	TRBD2	TGTGCCAGCCGACTAGCGGGGGACAATGAGCAGTTCTTC	CASRLAGDNEQFF
TRBV7-2	TRBJ2-3	many	-	TGTGCCAGCAGCCAAGAGGACGAGTGGGAATGGACAGTCGCGAAGGAGAACACAGATACGCAGTATTTT	CASSQEDEWEWTVAKENTDTQYF
TRBV12-5	TRBJ2-1	few	-	TGTGCTAGTGGTTTGCCCCCAGCCTACAATGAGCAGTTCTTC	CASGLPPAYNEQFF
TRBV7-9	TRBJ1-6	-	-	TGTGCCAGCAGCTCCTCCCTACCAGGTTCACCCCTCCACTTT	CASSSSLPGSPLHF
TRBV5-6	TRBJ2-4	-	-	TGTGCCAGCAGCTTGGTTGGGGGAGGAACTCAGTACTTC	CASSLVGGGTQYF
TRBV7-9	TRBJ1-1	few	-	TGTGCCAGCAGCTTTTTAAGGGGGAACACTGAAGCTTTCTTT	CASSFLRGNTEAFF
TRBV20-1	TRBJ1-6	few	TRBD1	TGCAGTGCTAGGGTTCAGGGGGCGGTGGATAATTCACCCCTCCACTTT	CSARVQGAVDNSPLHF
TRBV28	TRBJ2-2	-	-	TGTGCCATACCGAGACTAGACGGAACCGGGGAGCTGTTTTTT	CAIPRLDGTGELFF
TRBV7-2	TRBJ2-5	few	-	TGTGCCAGCAGCTTTTCGCCGGGGATTGAGACCCAGTACTTC	CASSFSPGIETQYF
TRBV23-1	TRBJ1-4	few	-	TGCGCCTTCCTGGGGGAAGATGAAAAACTGTTTTTT	CAFLGEDEKLFF
TRBV7-8	TRBJ1-4	-	-	TGTGCCAGCAGCCCCCGGAGAGGGGTAACTAATGAAAAACTGTTTTTT	CASSPRRGVTNEKLFF
TRBV9	TRBJ2-3	many	TRBD2	TGTGCCAGCACGCCGCGGGGGGCAGATACGCAGTATTTT	CASTPRGADTQYF
TRBV7-2	TRBJ2-3	-	-	TGTGCCAGCAGCCCTGAACTAGCCCCAGGCACAGATACGCAGTATTTT	CASSPELAPGTDTQYF
TRBV29-1	TRBJ2-7	few	-	TGCAGCGTTGAGGACAACAGAGCCTACGAGCAGTACTTC	CSVEDNRAYEQYF
TRBV18	TRBJ2-7	many	TRBD2	TGTGCCAGCTCACCACCCACTAGCGGGGGCCGCGACTACGAGCAGTACTTC	CASSPPTSGGRDYEQYF
TRBV5-1	TRBJ2-5	-	-	TGCGCCAGCAGCTTGAGAGGCGGGCTTGAGACCCAGTACTTC	CASSLRGGLETQYF
TRBV6-2/TRBV6-3	TRBJ2-6	-	TRBD1	TGTGCCAGCGTCGCAGGGGGCTCTGGGGCCAACGTCCTGACTTTC	CASVAGGSGANVLTF
TRBV20-1	TRBJ1-3	few	-	TGCAGTGCAGCCAAATCAGGGTTCGGATCGGCTGGAAACACCATATATTTT	CSAAKSGFGSAGNTIYF
TRBV7-8	TRBJ1-2	many	TRBD1	TGTGCCAGCAGCTCCCGGGACAGGGAACCTAACTATGGCTACACCTTC	CASSSRDREPNYGYTF
TRBV5-6	TRBJ2-3	once	-	TGTGCCAGCAGCTTGGCGGGGGACCGCACAGATACGCAGTATTTT	CASSLAGDRTDTQYF
TRBV3-1	TRBJ1-2	-	-	TGTGCCAGTGCGGATAGGGGTAGATATGGCTACACCTTC	CASADRGRYGYTF
TRBV4-2	TRBJ2-7	few	TRBD2	TGTGCCAGCAGGTCGACTAGCGGCCTCTCCTACGAGCAGTACTTC	CASRSTSGLSYEQYF
TRBV14	TRBJ1-6	-	-	TGTGCCAGCAGCCAACAGGGACGTGTTTCACCCCTCCACTTT	CASSQQGRVSPLHF
TRBV6-6	TRBJ2-2	-	-	TGTGCCAGCAGGACCCTGGGGACCGGGGAGCTGTTTTTT	CASRTLGTGELFF
TRBV7-9	TRBJ2-5	many	TRBD1	TGTGCCAGCAGCTCCGGACAGGAAGAGACCCAGTACTTC	CASSSGQEETQYF
TRBV4-2	TRBJ1-3	-	-	TGTGCCAGCAGCCAAGAAGGGCAGGCCTTTTCTGGAAACACCATATATTTT	CASSQEGQAFSGNTIYF
TRBV2	TRBJ2-1	many	TRBD2	TGTGCCAGCAGTGAGGCGGGGGATGAGCAGTTCTTC	CASSEAGDEQFF
TRBV30	TRBJ2-3	many	-	TGTGCCTGGAGTGTAAAAGATACGCAGTATTTT	CAWSVKDTQYF
TRBV7-6	TRBJ2-7	many	-	TGTGCCAGCAGCTTAGCGCAGGGTACCTACGAGCAGTACTTC	CASSLAQGTYEQYF
TRBV28	TRBJ2-5	-	-	TGTGCCAGCAGTAGAGCCCATGAGAACCAAGAGACCCAGTACTTC	CASSRAHENQETQYF
TRBV6-4	TRBJ1-5	many	-	TGTGCCAGCAGTGACGGGGGGCTGGGCAATCAGCCCCAGCATTTT	CASSDGGLGNQPQHF
TRBV2	TRBJ1-2	-	-	TGTGCCAGCAGTTCTGAAGGGCCGCGCTATGGCTACACCTTC	CASSSEGPRYGYTF
TRBV6-5	TRBJ1-1	many	-	TGTGCCAGCACCCACATTAGCCTGGGGGCCATGAACACTGAAGCTTTCTTT	CASTHISLGAMNTEAFF
TRBV28	TRBJ1-2	many	-	TGTGCCAGCAGCTCGGTTAGCCACTATGGCTACACCTTC	CASSSVSHYGYTF
TRBV27	TRBJ2-3	-	-	TGTGCCAGCAGCCAACGGGACGGGCGTGGTTATACGCAGTATTTT	CASSQRDGRGYTQYF
TRBV25-1	TRBJ2-1	-	-	TGTGCCAGCAGTGAAGCTGGTCTAGATGAGTTCTTC	CASSEAGLDEFF
TRBV18	TRBJ1-2	-	-	TGTGCCAGCTCACCGTTTACTAACTATGGCTACACCTTC	CASSPFTNYGYTF
TRBV6-5	TRBJ1-5	few	TRBD1	TGTGCCAGCAGTCGACAGGGAGGTGGGAATCAGCCCCAGCATTTT	CASSRQGGGNQPQHF
TRBV20-1	TRBJ2-5	many	-	TGCAGTGCTAGAGACTTATATCAAGAGACCCAGTACTTC	CSARDLYQETQYF
TRBV28	TRBJ2-7	-	-	TGTGCCAGCAGTCCTCAGGGCTACGAGCAGTACTTC	CASSPQGYEQYF
TRBV6-5	TRBJ2-3	-	TRBD2	TGTGCCAGCAGGCCTGCCGGGACTAGCGGGGACACGCAGTATTTT	CASRPAGTSGDTQYF
TRBV7-2	TRBJ2-5	many	TRBD2	TGTGCCAGCGGGAGCGGGGGGGCCGCTACCCAGTACTTC	CASGSGGAATQYF
TRBV12-3/TRBV12-4	TRBJ2-3	few	TRBD1	TGTGCCAGCACCCCAGGGGGAGATACGCAGTATTTT	CASTPGGDTQYF
TRBV7-9	TRBJ2-5	-	-	TGTGCCAGCAGCTTAGCACAAGAGACCCAGTACTTC	CASSLAQETQYF
TRBV19	TRBJ1-4	many	-	TGTGCCAGTAGTATCGGCGGAGTCGGTCTGTTTTTT	CASSIGGVGLFF